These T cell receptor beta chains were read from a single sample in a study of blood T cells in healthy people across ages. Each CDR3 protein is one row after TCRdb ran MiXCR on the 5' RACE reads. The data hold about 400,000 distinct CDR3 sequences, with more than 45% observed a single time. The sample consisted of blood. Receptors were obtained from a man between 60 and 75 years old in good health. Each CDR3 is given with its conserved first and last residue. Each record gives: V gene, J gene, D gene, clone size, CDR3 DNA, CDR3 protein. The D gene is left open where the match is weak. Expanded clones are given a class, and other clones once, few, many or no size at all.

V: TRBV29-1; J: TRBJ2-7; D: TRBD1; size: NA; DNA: TGCAGCGTTGGACAGGGTATGTACGAGCAGTACTTC; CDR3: CSVGQGMYEQYF
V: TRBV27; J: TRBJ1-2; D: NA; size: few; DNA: TGTGCCAGCAGTCTAAGGGGCGTCTATGGCTACACCTTC; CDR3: CASSLRGVYGYTF
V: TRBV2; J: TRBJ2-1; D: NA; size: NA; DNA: TGTGCCAGCAAACCACAGGGTGGCAATGAGCAGTTCTTC; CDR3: CASKPQGGNEQFF
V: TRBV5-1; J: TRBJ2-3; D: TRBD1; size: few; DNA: TGCGCCAGCCAACAGGGGGCAGATACGCAGTATTTT; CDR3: CASQQGADTQYF
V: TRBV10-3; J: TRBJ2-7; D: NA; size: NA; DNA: TGTGCCATCAGTGACCGGGACCCCTCCTACGAGCAGTACTTC; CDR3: CAISDRDPSYEQYF
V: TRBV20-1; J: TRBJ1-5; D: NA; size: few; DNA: TGCAGTGCTAGAATGGGGGGGGATCAGCCCCAGCATTTT; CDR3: CSARMGGDQPQHF
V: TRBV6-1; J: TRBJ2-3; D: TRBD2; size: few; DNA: TGTGCCAGCAGTCCATCCGCCCGGGCGGGGGGCACAGATACGCAGTATTTT; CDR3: CASSPSARAGGTDTQYF
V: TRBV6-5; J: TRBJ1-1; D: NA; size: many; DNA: TGTGCCAGCGGGGGCGTGGGACAAGGCGAAGCTTTCTTT; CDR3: CASGGVGQGEAFF
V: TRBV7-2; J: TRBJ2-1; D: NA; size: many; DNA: TGTGCCAGCAGCTCTGGTGGGTCCTACAATGAGCAGTTCTTC; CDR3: CASSSGGSYNEQFF
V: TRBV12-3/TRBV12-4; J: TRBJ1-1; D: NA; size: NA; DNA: TGTGCCAGCTCCCGACAGGCGATGAACACTGAAGCTTTCTTT; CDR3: CASSRQAMNTEAFF
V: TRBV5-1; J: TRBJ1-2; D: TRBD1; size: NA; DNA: TGTGCCAGCAGCCGGACAGGGGATGGCTACACCTTC; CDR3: CASSRTGDGYTF
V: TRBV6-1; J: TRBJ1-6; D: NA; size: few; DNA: TGTGCCAGCAGGCGAGAAAATAATTCACCCCTCCACTTT; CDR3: CASRRENNSPLHF
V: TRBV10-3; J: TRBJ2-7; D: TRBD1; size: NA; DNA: TGTGCCATCAGTGAGCCCGGGACAGGGGGGCCTTACGAGCAGTACTTC; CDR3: CAISEPGTGGPYEQYF
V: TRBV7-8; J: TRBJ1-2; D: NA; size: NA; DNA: TGTGCCAGCAGCTGGGGGGGTGGGGGACGCAACTATGGCTACACCTTC; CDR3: CASSWGGGGRNYGYTF
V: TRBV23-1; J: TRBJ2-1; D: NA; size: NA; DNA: TGCGCCAGCAGTCAAGAGTGGGGCGTGCCCTACCCAGGGGATGAGCAGTTCTTC; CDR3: CASSQEWGVPYPGDEQFF
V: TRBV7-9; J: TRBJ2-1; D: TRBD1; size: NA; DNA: TGTGCCAGCAGCTTGGATCCGGGACAGGGACTGGATGAGCAGTTCTTC; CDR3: CASSLDPGQGLDEQFF
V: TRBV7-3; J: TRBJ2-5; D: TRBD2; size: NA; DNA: TGTGCCAGCAGCCGAGGGGCTAGCGGCAAAGAGACCCAGTACTTC; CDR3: CASSRGASGKETQYF
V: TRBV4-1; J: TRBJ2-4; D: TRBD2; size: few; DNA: TGCGCCAGCAGCCAGCCCGGACTAGCGGTAACCAAAAACATTCAGTACTTC; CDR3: CASSQPGLAVTKNIQYF
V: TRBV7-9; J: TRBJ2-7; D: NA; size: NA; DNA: TGTGCCAGCAGCTTACCAAACGGGCGGGGACCCTCCTACGAGCAGTACTTC; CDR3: CASSLPNGRGPSYEQYF
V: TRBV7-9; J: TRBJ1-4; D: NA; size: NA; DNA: TGTGCCAGCAGCTTAGCGCTCGGGGGTAATAATGAAAAACTGTTTTTT; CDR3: CASSLALGGNNEKLFF
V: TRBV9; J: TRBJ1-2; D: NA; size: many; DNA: TGTGCCAGCAGCGCAGGTGGCAGTAACTATGGCTACACCTTC; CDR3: CASSAGGSNYGYTF
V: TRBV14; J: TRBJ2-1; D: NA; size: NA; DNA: TGTGCCAGCAGCCGTCAAGCAGGGTGTGAGCAGTTCTTC; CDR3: CASSRQAGCEQFF
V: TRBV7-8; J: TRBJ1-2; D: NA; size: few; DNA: TGTGCCAGCAGCTTAGAAATCGCCCGCTATGGCTACACCTTC; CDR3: CASSLEIARYGYTF
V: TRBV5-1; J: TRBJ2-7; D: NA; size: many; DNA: TGCGCCAGCAGCTCATATAGCGGTACCCTAAGCGAGCAGTACTTC; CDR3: CASSSYSGTLSEQYF
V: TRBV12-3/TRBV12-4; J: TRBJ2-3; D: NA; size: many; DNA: TGTGCCAGCAGCTTGAGGGGGGCCAGCACAGATACGCAGTATTTT; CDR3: CASSLRGASTDTQYF
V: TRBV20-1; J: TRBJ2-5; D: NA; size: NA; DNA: TGCAGTGCTAGAGATCTAGTAGGGGAGGATGAGCAGTACTTC; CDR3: CSARDLVGEDEQYF
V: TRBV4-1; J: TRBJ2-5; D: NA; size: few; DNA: TGCGCCAGCAGCCAAGATCCGGAAGAGACCCAGTACTTC; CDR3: CASSQDPEETQYF
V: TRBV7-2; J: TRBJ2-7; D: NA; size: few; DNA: TGTGCCAGCAGCCAACCGGGGTGGTCCTCCTACGAGCAGTACTTC; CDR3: CASSQPGWSSYEQYF
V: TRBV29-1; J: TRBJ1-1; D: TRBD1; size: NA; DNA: TGCAGCGGCGCCGAGGGGGCTGTCTCTGAAGCTTTCTTT; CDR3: CSGAEGAVSEAFF
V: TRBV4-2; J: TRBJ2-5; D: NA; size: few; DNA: TGTGCCAGCAGCCAAGATCACAACGGGCTGGAGACCCAGTACTTC; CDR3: CASSQDHNGLETQYF
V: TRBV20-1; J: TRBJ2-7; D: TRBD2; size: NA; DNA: TGCAGTGCTAGAGCGGCTAGCGGGGGGGACGCTCGCTACGAGCAGTACTTC; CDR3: CSARAASGGDARYEQYF
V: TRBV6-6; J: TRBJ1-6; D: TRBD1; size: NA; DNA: TGTGCCAGCAGTGGGACAGAAAATTCACCCCTCCACTTT; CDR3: CASSGTENSPLHF
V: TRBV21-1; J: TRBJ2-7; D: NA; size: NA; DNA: TGTGCCAGCAGCATTCCAGGGATAAGCACTCCATACGAGCAGTACTTC; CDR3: CASSIPGISTPYEQYF
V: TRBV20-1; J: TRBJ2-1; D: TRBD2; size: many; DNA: TGCAGTGCTAGAAAAAGGACGGGGGGGGCCTACAATGAGCAGTTCTTC; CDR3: CSARKRTGGAYNEQFF
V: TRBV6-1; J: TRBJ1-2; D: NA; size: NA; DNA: TGTGCCAGCAGTGATAAGCCGCGGAGCTATGGCTACACCTTC; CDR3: CASSDKPRSYGYTF
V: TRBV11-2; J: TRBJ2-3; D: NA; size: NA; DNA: TGTGCCAGCTCAAAATTAGGGGTCGCAGATACGCAGTATTTT; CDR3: CASSKLGVADTQYF
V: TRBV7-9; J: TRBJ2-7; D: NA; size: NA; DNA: TGTGCCAGCAGCTTAGTTGAGGGAACCTACGAGCAGTACTTC; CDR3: CASSLVEGTYEQYF
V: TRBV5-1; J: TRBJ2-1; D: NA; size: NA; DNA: TGCGCCAGCAGCCTGCCGAAAGGGATCTCCTACAATGAGCAGTTCTTC; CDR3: CASSLPKGISYNEQFF
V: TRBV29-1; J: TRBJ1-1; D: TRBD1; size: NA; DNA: TGCAGCGTCACAGGGGGCACTGAAGCTTTCTTT; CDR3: CSVTGGTEAFF
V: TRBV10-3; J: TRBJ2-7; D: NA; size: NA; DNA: TGTGCCGTTGAAGACACAGCCTACGAGCAGTACTTC; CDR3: CAVEDTAYEQYF
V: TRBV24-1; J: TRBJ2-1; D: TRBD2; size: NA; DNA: TGTGCCACCAGTAACGCGGGGGGCGGGAGCTATTACAATGAGCAGTTCTTC; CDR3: CATSNAGGGSYYNEQFF
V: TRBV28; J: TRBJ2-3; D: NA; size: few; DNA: TGTGCCAGCGGCAGAGATACGCAGTATTTT; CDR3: CASGRDTQYF